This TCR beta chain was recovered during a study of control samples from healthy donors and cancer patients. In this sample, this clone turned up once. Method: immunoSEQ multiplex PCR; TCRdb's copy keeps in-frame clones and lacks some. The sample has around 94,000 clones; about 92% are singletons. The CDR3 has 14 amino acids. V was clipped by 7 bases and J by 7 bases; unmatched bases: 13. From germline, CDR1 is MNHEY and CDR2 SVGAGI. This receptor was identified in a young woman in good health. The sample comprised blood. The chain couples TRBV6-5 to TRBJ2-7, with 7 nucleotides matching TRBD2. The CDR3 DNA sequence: TGTGCCAGCATGGCTAGCGGAATTTCTAGGGAGCAGTACTTC. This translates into CASMASGISREQYF.